This T cell receptor (beta chain) was found in a study of cytomegalovirus exposure and HLA in healthy donors. Germline trimming cut 6 bases from V and 3 bases from J; bases unmatched to any gene: 7. This CDR3 has 14 amino acids. CDR1 is ENHRY and CDR2 is SYGVKD in the germline V gene. The PCR was carried out with 60 Vbeta primers and 13 Jbeta primers. Assay used: immunoSEQ multiplex PCR; TCRdb lists only in-frame clones, some missing. The sample lists under 200,000 clones, roughly 80% seen once, with 0.77% in the top ten. The sequence came from a woman aged 18-35 years in good health and CMV-seronegative. The sample was PBMCs. The chain employs TRBV10-3 and TRBJ1-1; the match to TRBD1 covers 7 bases. The DNA of the CDR3 is TGTGCCATCAGAAGACAGGGTTGGGACACTGAAGCTTTCTTT. Protein: CAIRRQGWDTEAFF.